Detailed here is one T cell receptor (beta chain). This record belongs to a study of blood T cell repertoires in COVID-19. Germline V gives CDR1 SGDLS, CDR2 YYNGEE. The germline V and J ends were trimmed by 2 bases and 2 bases, with 9 bases remaining between them. The CDR3 runs 14 residues. In the authors' workflow: How many nucleated cells were present was estimated from reference gene primer amplification. TCRdb's table, derived via immunoSEQ multiplex PCR, lists solely in-frame clones and lacks some. V, J and clone size are taken as reported in that table, and D and trimming were inferred from the DNA itself. The sample has over 200,000 clones, just under 90% seen once; the top ten hold 1.2%.

The rearrangement links TRBV9 to TRBJ2-3; D gene ambiguous. The TCR comes from a man aged 25-40 years who had recovered from COVID-19. Input material: PBMCs or T cells enriched from blood (not recorded which). The CDR3 sequence: CASSVVEYTDTQYF. CDR3 DNA sequence: TGTGCCAGCAGCGTTGTGGAGTACACAGATACGCAGTATTTT.